Listed here are 15 T cell receptor beta chains from one sample, sequenced in a study of memory CD4+ T cells and cytomegalovirus serostatus. Data came from immunoSEQ multiplex PCR; TCRdb stores just in-frame clones and leaves some out. The repertoire has approximately 60,000 clones, roughly 81% of them found once; the top ten carry roughly 1%. Single viable CD3+CD4+CD8-CD45RO+ cells were sorted as the memory CD4+ T cells. The specimen sequenced was memory CD4+ T cells from blood. The receptor set was obtained from an adult in good health and CMV-seronegative.

V usage is TRBV28 and J usage is TRBJ2-7; D not certain. The CDR3 runs to 14 residues. Germline assignment: CDR1 MDHEN and CDR2 SYDVKM. V lost 5 bases and J lost 3, with 14 bases in between. CDR3 in amino acids: CASSPSPRYYEQYF. The CDR3 DNA reads as TGTGCCAGCAGTCCTTCCCCGAGGTACTACGAGCAGTACTTC.

This chain connects TRBV30 to TRBJ2-1; 8 positions match TRBD2. V lost 8 bases and J lost 1; bases outside the gene matches: 10. The CDR3 contains 15 residues. Germline V gene data show CDR1 as GTSNPN and CDR2 as SVGIG (reference sequence). CDR3: CAGKGSGTSYNEQFF. CDR3 DNA: TGTGCCGGAAAGGGTAGCGGGACGTCCTACAATGAGCAGTTCTTC.

The chain recombines TRBV6-1 with TRBJ1-5; D gene uncertain. The CDR3 has 13 residues. The germline gives CDR1 MNHNS, CDR2 SASEGT. With 2 bases removed from V and 6 bases from J, the gap between germline ends came to 8 bases. CDR3 loop: CASSERDGQPQHF. DNA for the CDR3: TGTGCCAGCAGTGAAAGGGATGGTCAGCCCCAGCATTTT.

V usage is TRBV5-6 and J usage is TRBJ2-7; 7 bases agree with TRBD1. V trimming: 5 bases; J trimming: 3 bases; junction bases outside the gene matches: 11. Germline CDR1 SGHDT, CDR2 YYEEEE. The length of the CDR3 is 15 residues. This CDR3 reads CASSLQQGFFYEQYF. CDR3 nucleotides: TGTGCCAGCAGTTTGCAACAGGGGTTTTTCTACGAGCAGTACTTC.

V gene TRBV6-5 combines with J gene TRBJ2-3; D gene uncertain. Germline loops: CDR1 MNHEY, CDR2 SVGAGI. CDR3 length equals 15 residues. The V end was cut by 5 bases, the J end by 2 bases, with 14 bases between. The CDR3 is CASSTDPRHTDTQYF. The CDR3 region has the DNA TGTGCCAGCAGTACGGACCCGAGGCACACAGATACGCAGTATTTT.

J is TRBJ1-5 and V is TRBV19; D gene unclear. Trimming cost V 10 bases and J 7 bases, with 20 bases left between them. Germline V lookup: CDR1 LNHDA, CDR2 SQIVND (reference sequence). The CDR3 loop spans 14 amino acids. CDR3 amino acids: CATLPRGEGQPQHF. CDR3 in DNA: TGTGCCACCTTACCTCGCGGGGAAGGACAGCCCCAGCATTTT. Full variable domain (outside the CDR3, taken from reference TRBV19 and TRBJ1-5): DGGITQSPKYLFRKEGQNVTLSCEQNLNHDAMYWYRQDPGQGLRLIYYSQIVNDFQKGDIAEGYSVSREKKESFPLTVTSAQKNPTAFYLCATLPRGEGQPQHFGDGTRLSIL.

The chain carries TRBV7-9 and TRBJ2-7; D unclear. The CDR3 has 11 residues. Germline V gene lookup returns CDR1 SEHNR and CDR2 FQNEAQ (reference sequence). Trimming shortened V by 3 bases and J by 4 bases, and 4 bases separated the two germline ends. CDR3 in amino acids: CASSFDYEQYF. Written as DNA, the CDR3 is TGTGCCAGCAGCTTCGATTACGAGCAGTACTTC.

This chain joins TRBV6-5 and TRBJ1-5; 10 bases are shared with TRBD1. Looked up from germline, CDR1 is MNHEY and CDR2 is SVGAGI. The CDR3 extends over 16 amino acids. Trimming cost V 0 bases and J 3 bases; bases outside gene matches: 2. CDR3 sequence (DNA): TGTGCCAGCAGTTACTCCGGGACAGGGGACAATCAGCCCCAGCATTTT. Translating it yields CASSYSGTGDNQPQHF.

The chain links TRBV30 to TRBJ2-1; D not certain. CDR1 GTSNPN and CDR2 SVGIG come from the germline V gene (reference sequence). Trimming took 5 bases from V and 2 from J, leaving 1 base between them. The CDR3 has 10 amino acids. In DNA, the CDR3 is TGTGCCTGGGCCTACAATGAGCAGTTCTTC. It specifies CAWAYNEQFF.

J is TRBJ2-5 and V is TRBV4-1, with D perhaps matching TRBD2 (6 bases). Germline CDR1 reads MGHRA; CDR2 reads YSYEKL. V was trimmed by 4 bases and J by 2 bases, leaving 17 bases between them. This CDR3 has 16 residues. DNA of the CDR3: TGCGCCAGCAGCCCGACGACTCTAGCGTTACAAGAGACCCAGTACTTC. Amino acids: CASSPTTLALQETQYF.

The chain couples TRBV6-6 to TRBJ1-5, with 9 bases that match TRBD1. The junction had 6 bases not matched to a gene; V was cut back by 6 bases and J by 0 bases. The CDR3 length is 16 residues. CDR1 and CDR2 from the germline V gene are MNHNY and SVGAGI (reference sequence). CDR3 DNA: TGTGCCAGCAGCACTACAGGGGGCCATAGCAATCAGCCCCAGCATTTT. Translation: CASSTTGGHSNQPQHF.

The genes are TRBV11-2 and TRBJ2-7; the D gene is possibly TRBD2 (6 bases). This CDR3 is built from 12 residues. CDR1 is SGHAT and CDR2 is FQNNGV in the germline V gene. V was shortened by 4 bases and J by 2 bases, with 6 bases between the two germline ends. In DNA, the CDR3 is TGTGCCAGCAGCTCTAGCGCCTACGAGCAGTACTTC. Its protein is CASSSSAYEQYF.

In the case of this clone: This sample also contains other DNA sequences that code for the same CDR3. The rearrangement joins TRBV28 to TRBJ2-7, with 9 bases that match TRBD2. This CDR3 is built from 15 residues. Unmatched junction bases numbered 9, after V lost 6 bases and J lost 3 bases. Germline V gene data show CDR1 as MDHEN and CDR2 as SYDVKM. This CDR3 reads CASRPGLAFYYEQYF. In nucleotides, the CDR3 is TGTGCCAGCAGACCCGGACTAGCGTTTTACTACGAGCAGTACTTC.

The chain has TRBV6-5 and TRBJ1-4; D is ambiguous. Per the germline V gene, CDR1 is MNHEY and CDR2 is SVGAGI. This CDR3 contains 14 residues. V was cut by 6 bases and J by 8 bases, with 16 bases left in between. The CDR3 loop is CASSLTYIGEKLFF. Here the CDR3 DNA reads TGTGCCAGCAGCCTAACATACATTGGGGAAAAACTGTTTTTT.

The CDR3 here is CASEDRILTSQFF. The CDR3 nucleotides read TGTGCCAGCGAAGACAGGATTTTAACGAGTCAGTTCTTC. The V call is TRBV6-1, the J call TRBJ2-1; a weak D match, TRBD1 (6 bases). V was shortened by 8 bases and J by 13 bases, with 21 bases between the two germline ends. In germline, CDR1 is MNHNS, CDR2 SASEGT. CDR3 length: 13 amino acids.